The entry that follows covers one TCR beta chain sequence. This entry belongs to a study of T-cell reconstitution after alpha-beta-depleted transplantation in children. The CDR3 consists of 20 residues. The ends lost 5 bases at V and 2 bases at J; junction bases unmatched: 19. Unique molecular identifiers were incorporated into the prepared TCRbeta library. TCRdb independently ran MiXCR on the PCR reads; one entry per CDR3 protein. The sample holds 500,000 or so distinct CDR3 sequences; approximately 29% are singletons and the top ten take roughly 2.5%. This clonotype was obtained from a human donor who donated a stem cell graft to a child with aplastic anemia. V is TRBV12-3 or TRBV12-4 and J is TRBJ2-1; TRBD2 matches 9 bases. Sequencing used PBMCs from the stem cell graft donor, obtained from the stem cell graft. This CDR3 is CASSLPGVAGEMDTYNEQFF. The CDR3 coding sequence is TGTGCCAGCAGTCTCCCGGGGGTAGCGGGAGAAATGGACACCTACAATGAGCAGTTCTTC.